The clone carrying this TCR beta chain turned up a few times. Its antigen is unknown. The sample belongs to a study of T cells after yellow fever vaccination. The CDR3 loop spans 16 amino acids. The V segment lost 6 bases and the J segment 4 bases; nucleotides outside the gene matches: 9. TCRdb processed the 5' RACE reads anew with MiXCR; each CDR3 protein has one entry. The table includes about 550,000 distinct CDR3 sequences, 15% to 20% detected once. Study results and limitations: Abundant clonotypes from the bulk population could have been carried over as contaminants into FACS-sorted repertoires.

The input for sequencing was PBMCs, taken 15 days after the yellow fever booster vaccination. The TCR originated in a man in his thirties or forties who received the YFV17D yellow fever vaccine. The chain couples TRBV12-3 or TRBV12-4 to TRBJ1-5, with 10 bases aligning to TRBD1. CDR3 residues: CASSRPGQGRNQPQHF. The CDR3, as DNA: TGTGCCAGCAGCCGCCCGGGACAGGGGCGAAATCAGCCCCAGCATTTT.